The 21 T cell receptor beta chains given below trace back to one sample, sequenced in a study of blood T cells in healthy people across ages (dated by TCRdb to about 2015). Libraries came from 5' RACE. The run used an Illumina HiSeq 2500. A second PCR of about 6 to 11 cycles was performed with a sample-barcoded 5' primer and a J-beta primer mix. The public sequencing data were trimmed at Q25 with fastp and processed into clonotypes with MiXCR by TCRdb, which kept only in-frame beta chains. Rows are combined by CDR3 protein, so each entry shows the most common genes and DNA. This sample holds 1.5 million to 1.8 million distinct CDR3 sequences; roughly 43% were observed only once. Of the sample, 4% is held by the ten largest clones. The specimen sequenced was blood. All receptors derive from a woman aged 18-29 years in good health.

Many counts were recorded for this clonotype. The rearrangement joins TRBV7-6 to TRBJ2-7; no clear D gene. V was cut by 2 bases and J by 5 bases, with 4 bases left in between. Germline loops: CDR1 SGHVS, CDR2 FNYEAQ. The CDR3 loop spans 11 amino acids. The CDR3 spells CASSLSDEQYF. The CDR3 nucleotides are TGTGCCAGCAGCTTAAGCGACGAGCAGTACTTC.

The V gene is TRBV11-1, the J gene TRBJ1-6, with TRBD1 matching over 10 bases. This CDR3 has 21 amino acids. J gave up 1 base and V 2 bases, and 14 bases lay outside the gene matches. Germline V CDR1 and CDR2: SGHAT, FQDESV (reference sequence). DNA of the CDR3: TGTGCCAGCAGCTTATCCCCCCCCGGGACAGGGGTAGCGTCCTATAATTCACCCCTCCACTTT. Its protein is CASSLSPPGTGVASYNSPLHF.

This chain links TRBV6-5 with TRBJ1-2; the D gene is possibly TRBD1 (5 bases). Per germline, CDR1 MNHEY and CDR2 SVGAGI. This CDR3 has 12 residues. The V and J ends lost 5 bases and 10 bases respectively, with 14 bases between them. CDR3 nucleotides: TGTGCCAGCAGTCCTACCTCCAGGGTCTACACCTTC. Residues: CASSPTSRVYTF.

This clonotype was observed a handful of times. CDR3 sequence: CASSVVVAVEGRGSGSYNEQFF. As DNA, the CDR3 is TGTGCCAGCAGCGTAGTAGTAGCAGTCGAGGGGAGGGGTTCAGGGTCCTACAATGAGCAGTTCTTC. The rearrangement joins TRBV9 to TRBJ2-1; 7 bases fit TRBD2. Trimming cost V 0 bases and J 1 base; bases outside gene matches: 22. Germline V CDR1 and CDR2: SGDLS, YYNGEE. The CDR3 runs 22 residues.

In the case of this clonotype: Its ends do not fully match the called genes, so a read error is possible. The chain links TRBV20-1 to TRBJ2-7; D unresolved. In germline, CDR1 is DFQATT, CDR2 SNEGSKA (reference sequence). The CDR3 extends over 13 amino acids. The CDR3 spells CGARDFPTLEQYF. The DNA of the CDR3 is TGCGGTGCTAGAGATTTTCCCACACTCGAGCAGTACTTC.

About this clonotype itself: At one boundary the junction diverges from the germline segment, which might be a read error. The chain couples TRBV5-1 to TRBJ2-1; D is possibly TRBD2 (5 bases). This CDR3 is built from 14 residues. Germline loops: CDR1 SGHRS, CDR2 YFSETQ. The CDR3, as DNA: TGCGCCGGCAGCTTGGACTCGGGCCGAGTTGAGCAGTTCTTC. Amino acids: CAGSLDSGRVEQFF.

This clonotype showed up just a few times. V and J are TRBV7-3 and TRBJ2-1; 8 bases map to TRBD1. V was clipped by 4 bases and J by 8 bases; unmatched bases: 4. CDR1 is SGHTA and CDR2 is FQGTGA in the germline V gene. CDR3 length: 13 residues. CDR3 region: CASSSGQGHEQFF. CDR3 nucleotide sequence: TGTGCCAGCAGCTCCGGACAGGGCCATGAGCAGTTCTTC. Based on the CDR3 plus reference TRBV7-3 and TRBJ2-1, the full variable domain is GAGVSQTPSNKVTEKGKYVELRCDPISGHTALYWYRQSLGQGPEFLIYFQGTGAADDSGLPNDRFFAVRPEGSVSTLKIQRTERGDSAVYLCASSSGQGHEQFFGPGTRLTVL.

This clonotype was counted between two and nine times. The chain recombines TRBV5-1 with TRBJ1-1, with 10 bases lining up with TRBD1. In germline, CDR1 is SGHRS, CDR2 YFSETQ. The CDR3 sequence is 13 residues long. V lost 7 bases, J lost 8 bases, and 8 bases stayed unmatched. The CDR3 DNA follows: TGCGCCAGCCAAGGACAGGGGGGATCAGAAGCTTTCTTT. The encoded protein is CASQGQGGSEAFF.

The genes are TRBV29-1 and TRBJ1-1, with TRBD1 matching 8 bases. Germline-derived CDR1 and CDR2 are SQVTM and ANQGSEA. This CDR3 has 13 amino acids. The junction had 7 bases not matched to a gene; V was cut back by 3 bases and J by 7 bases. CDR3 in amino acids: CSVDRQGWDEAFF. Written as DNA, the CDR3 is TGCAGCGTTGACCGACAGGGGTGGGATGAAGCTTTCTTT.

The CDR3 coding sequence is TGCGCCAGCAGCGAAGCGGGACAGCCCTACAATGAGCAGTTCTTC. The encoded protein is CASSEAGQPYNEQFF. This sequence joins TRBV5-1 and TRBJ2-1; D may match TRBD1 or TRBD2 (7 bases each). Trimming took 4 bases from V and 2 from J, leaving 13 bases between them. CDR3 length: 15 residues. From germline, CDR1 is SGHRS and CDR2 YFSETQ.

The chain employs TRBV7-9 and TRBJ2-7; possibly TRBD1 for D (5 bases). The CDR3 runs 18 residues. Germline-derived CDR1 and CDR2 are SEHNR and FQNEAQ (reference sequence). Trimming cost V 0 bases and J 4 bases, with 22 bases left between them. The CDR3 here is CASSLAQFGTGNPYEQYF. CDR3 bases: TGTGCCAGCAGCTTAGCGCAATTCGGAACAGGAAATCCTTACGAGCAGTACTTC.

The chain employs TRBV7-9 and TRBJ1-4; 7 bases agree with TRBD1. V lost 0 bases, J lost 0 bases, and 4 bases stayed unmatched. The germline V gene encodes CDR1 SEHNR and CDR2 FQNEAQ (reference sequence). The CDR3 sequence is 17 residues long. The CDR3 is CASSLAGQLATNEKLFF. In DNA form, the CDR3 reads TGTGCCAGCAGCTTAGCGGGACAGCTTGCAACTAATGAAAAACTGTTTTTT.

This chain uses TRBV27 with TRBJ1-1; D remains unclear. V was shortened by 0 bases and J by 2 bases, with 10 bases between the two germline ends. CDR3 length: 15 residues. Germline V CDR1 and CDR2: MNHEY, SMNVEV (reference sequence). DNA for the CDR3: TGTGCCAGCAGTTTATCCACAGAGCCCAACACTGAAGCTTTCTTT. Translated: CASSLSTEPNTEAFF.

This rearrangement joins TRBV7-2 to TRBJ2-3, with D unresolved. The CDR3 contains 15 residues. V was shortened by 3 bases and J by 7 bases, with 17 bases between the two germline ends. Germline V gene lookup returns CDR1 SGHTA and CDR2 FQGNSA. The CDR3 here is CASSFSGQTGHTQYF. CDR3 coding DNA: TGTGCCAGCAGCTTTTCCGGGCAAACCGGGCATACGCAGTATTTT.

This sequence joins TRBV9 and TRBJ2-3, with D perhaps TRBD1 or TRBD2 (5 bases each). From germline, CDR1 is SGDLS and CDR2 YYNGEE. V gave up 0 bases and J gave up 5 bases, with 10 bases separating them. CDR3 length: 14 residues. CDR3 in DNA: TGTGCCAGCAGCGTAGGAGGGGCCCGAGATACGCAGTATTTT. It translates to CASSVGGARDTQYF.

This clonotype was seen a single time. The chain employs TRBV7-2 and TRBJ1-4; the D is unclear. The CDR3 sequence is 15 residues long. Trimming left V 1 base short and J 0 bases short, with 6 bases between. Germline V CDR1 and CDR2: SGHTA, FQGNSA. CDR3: CASSLGRTTNEKLFF. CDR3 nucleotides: TGTGCCAGCAGCTTAGGCAGGACAACTAATGAAAAACTGTTTTTT.

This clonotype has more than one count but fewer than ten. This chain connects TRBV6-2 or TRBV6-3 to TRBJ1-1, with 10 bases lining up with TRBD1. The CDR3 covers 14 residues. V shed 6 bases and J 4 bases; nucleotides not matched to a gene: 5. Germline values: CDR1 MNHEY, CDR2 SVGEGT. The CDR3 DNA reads TGTGCCAGCAGAGCGGACAGGGGGGGCACTGAAGCTTTCTTT. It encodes CASRADRGGTEAFF.

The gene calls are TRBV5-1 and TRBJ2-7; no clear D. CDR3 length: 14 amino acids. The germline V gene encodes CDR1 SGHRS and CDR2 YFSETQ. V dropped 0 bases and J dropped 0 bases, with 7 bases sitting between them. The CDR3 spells CASSLAQFSYEQYF. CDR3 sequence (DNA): TGCGCCAGCAGCTTGGCTCAATTCTCCTACGAGCAGTACTTC. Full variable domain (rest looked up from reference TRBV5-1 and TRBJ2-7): KAGVTQTPRYLIKTRGQQVTLSCSPISGHRSVSWYQQTPGQGLQFLFEYFSETQRNKGNFPGRFSGRQFSNSRSEMNVSTLELGDSALYLCASSLAQFSYEQYFGPGTRLTVT.

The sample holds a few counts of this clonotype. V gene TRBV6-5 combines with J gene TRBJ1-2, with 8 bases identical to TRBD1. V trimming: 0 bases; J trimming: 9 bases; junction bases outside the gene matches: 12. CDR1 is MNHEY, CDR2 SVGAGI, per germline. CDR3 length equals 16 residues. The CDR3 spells CASSYSTPPGQASYTF. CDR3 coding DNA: TGTGCCAGCAGTTACTCGACACCCCCGGGACAGGCTAGCTACACCTTC.

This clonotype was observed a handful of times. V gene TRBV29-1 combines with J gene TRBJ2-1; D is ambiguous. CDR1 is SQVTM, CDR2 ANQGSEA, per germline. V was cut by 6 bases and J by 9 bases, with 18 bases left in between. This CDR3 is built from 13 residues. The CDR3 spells CSVPVERVSEQFF. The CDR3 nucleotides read TGCAGCGTCCCCGTCGAAAGGGTTAGTGAGCAGTTCTTC.

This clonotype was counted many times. CDR3 coding DNA: TGTGCCAGCAGTTTGGGGACAGCCTACGAGCAGTACTTC. Protein sequence: CASSLGTAYEQYF. This chain connects TRBV27 to TRBJ2-7; 7 bases are shared with TRBD1. Germline V gene data show CDR1 as MNHEY and CDR2 as SMNVEV (reference sequence). V dropped 3 bases and J dropped 2; count of bases not matched to a gene: 1. This CDR3 is built from 13 residues.